The next 18 T cell receptor beta chains were all read from a single sample in a study of CD8+CD57+ T cells in acquired aplastic anemia. Researchers used genomic DNA as the template to profile TCR beta VDJ and CDR3. TCRdb reprocessed the reads via MiXCR and lists one record per CDR3 protein. Among around 120,000 distinct CDR3 sequences, 30% to 45% were seen once, and the ten largest hold 2.6%. By flow cytometry, patients selected for sequencing had shown an expansion of CD8+CD57+ cells. Sequencing was done on a sample of sorted CD4+, CD8+, or CD8+CD57+ T cells (not recorded which) from PBMCs. The receptors originated from a human donor with aplastic anemia.

This clonotype was seen once. The rearrangement uses TRBV20-1 and TRBJ1-2; 7 bases match TRBD1. This CDR3 region has 14 residues. CDR1 is DFQATT and CDR2 is SNEGSKA in the germline V gene (reference sequence). V lost 8 bases and J lost 4; bases outside the gene matches: 13. The CDR3, as DNA: TGCAGTTACGAACCGGGACAGACCTCCTATGGCTACACCTTC. Translating gives CSYEPGQTSYGYTF.

Remarks on this clonotype: A much more abundant neighbour one base away suggests this may be a read error. The chain employs TRBV7-9 and TRBJ1-1; D unclear. V lost 4 bases, J lost 4 bases, and 10 bases lay in between. This CDR3 has 13 amino acids. Germline CDR1 reads SEHNR; CDR2 reads FQNEAQ (reference sequence). The CDR3 region has the DNA TGTGCCAGCAGCTCCAATTCAAGCACTGAAGCTTTCTTT. It encodes CASSSNSSTEAFF.

Of note for this clonotype: A read error is possible here, since a much larger clone lies one base away. The chain joins TRBV14 to TRBJ1-4, with D perhaps TRBD1 (6 bases). Germline V lookup: CDR1 SGHDN, CDR2 FVKESK. This CDR3 has 15 amino acids. This CDR3 is CARSQVQGRVEKLFF. The CDR3 DNA follows: TGTGCCCGCAGCCAAGTACAGGGAAGAGTGGAAAAACTGTTTTTT.

At least ten counts were recorded for this clonotype. This may be a read error: a much more frequent sequence differs by one nucleotide. V gene TRBV5-4 combines with J gene TRBJ2-7, with D possibly being TRBD1 (6 bases). CDR1 SGHNT and CDR2 YYREEE come from the germline V gene (reference sequence). This CDR3 has 13 residues. The V and J ends lost 2 bases and 2 bases respectively, with 8 bases between them. The CDR3: CASSLQGPYEQYF. The CDR3 nucleotides read TGTGCCAGCAGCTTACAGGGTCCCTACGAGCAGTACTTC.

This rearrangement joins TRBV2 to TRBJ1-2, with D perhaps TRBD1 (5 bases). The V gene's germline CDR1 is SNHLY and CDR2 FYNNEI. This CDR3 has 12 amino acids. The germline V and J ends were trimmed by 6 bases and 6 bases, with 11 bases remaining between them. For the CDR3, the DNA is TGTGCCAGCAGGAGGGGCTACGATGGCTACACCTTC. This gives the protein CASRRGYDGYTF.

Ten or more counts support this clonotype. The chain has TRBV19 and TRBJ2-3; 8 nucleotides line up with TRBD2. The ends lost 5 bases at V and 3 bases at J; junction bases unmatched: 7. Germline values: CDR1 LNHDA, CDR2 SQIVND (reference sequence). This CDR3 contains 15 residues. CDR3 loop: CASSRRTGGTDTQYF. DNA of the CDR3: TGTGCCAGTAGTCGCCGGACGGGGGGGACAGATACGCAGTATTTT.

Worth noting for this clonotype: Since a much larger clone is just one base distant, this may be a read error. It is likely a read error, because the conserved phenylalanine at the end of the CDR3 is missing. The chain combines TRBV11-2 with TRBJ2-2, with D perhaps TRBD2 (5 bases). The CDR3 is made up of 15 amino acids. Trimming removed 5 bases at V and 4 bases at J, with 14 bases between. Germline V lookup: CDR1 SGHAT, CDR2 FQNNGV. Here the CDR3 reads CASSPTGILTGELFS. In DNA, the CDR3 is TGTGCCAGCAGCCCAACGGGGATCCTCACCGGGGAGCTGTTTTCT.

This chain links TRBV3-1 with TRBJ1-2; D gene ambiguous. The germline gives CDR1 LGHDT, CDR2 YNNKEL (reference sequence). The CDR3 length is 15 residues. V was pared by 1 base and J by 2 bases, with 11 bases between. CDR3 in amino acids: CASSQGRAENYGYTF. The CDR3 DNA reads TGTGCCAGCAGCCAAGGAAGGGCAGAGAACTATGGCTACACCTTC.

This clonotype was seen ten or more times. The chain couples TRBV6-5 to TRBJ1-6; D gene unclear. Germline values: CDR1 MNHEY, CDR2 SVGAGI. The CDR3 is 15 amino acids. V shed 4 bases and J shed 0 bases, with 7 bases lying between them. The CDR3 region has the DNA TGTGCCAGCAGTTCTGACACCTCCTATAATTCACCCCTCCACTTT. Its protein is CASSSDTSYNSPLHF.

Only a few counts were recorded for this clonotype. The V and J genes are TRBV7-6 and TRBJ2-3, with D hard to call. Germline CDR1 SGHVS, CDR2 FNYEAQ. The CDR3 is 13 amino acids. The V and J ends lost 2 bases and 6 bases respectively, with 9 bases between them. The CDR3 nucleotides read TGTGCCAGCAGCTTAAGCTCCCGGGATACGCAGTATTTT. Translated: CASSLSSRDTQYF. Based on the CDR3 plus reference TRBV7-6 and TRBJ2-3, the full variable domain is GAGVSQSPRYKVTKRGQDVALRCDPISGHVSLYWYRQALGQGPEFLTYFNYEAQQDKSGLPNDRFSAERPEGSISTLTIQRTEQRDSAMYRCASSLSSRDTQYFGPGTRLTVL.

In this sample, this clonotype turned up many times. This chain joins TRBV28 and TRBJ1-5; D is undetermined. V gave up 6 bases and J gave up 5 bases, with 14 bases separating them. Germline values: CDR1 MDHEN, CDR2 SYDVKM. CDR3 length equals 14 residues. CDR3 region: CASSPRQPHQPQHF. The CDR3 DNA reads TGTGCCAGCAGCCCCCGGCAGCCGCATCAGCCCCAGCATTTT.

The J gene is TRBJ2-7, the V gene TRBV2; perhaps TRBD1 as D (5 bases). V was pared by 3 bases and J by 3 bases, with 9 bases between. CDR3 length: 13 residues. CDR1 SNHLY and CDR2 FYNNEI come from the germline V gene. The CDR3: CASSEEGDYEQYF. The DNA for the CDR3 is TGTGCCAGCAGTGAGGAAGGGGACTACGAGCAGTACTTC.

This chain links TRBV2 with TRBJ2-5; unclear D gene. Looked up from germline, CDR1 is SNHLY and CDR2 is FYNNEI. V was cut by 3 bases and J by 0 bases, with 14 bases left in between. The CDR3 contains 16 residues. CDR3 in amino acids: CASSDSLLPHQETQYF. The CDR3 nucleotides read TGTGCCAGCAGTGACTCCCTCCTCCCTCACCAAGAGACCCAGTACTTC. Filled out from reference TRBV2 and TRBJ2-5, the complete variable domain reads EPEVTQTPSHQVTQMGQEVILRCVPISNHLYFYWYRQILGQKVEFLVSFYNNEISEKSEIFDDQFSVERPDGSNFTLKIRSTKLEDSAMYFCASSDSLLPHQETQYFGPGTRLLVL.

This clonotype has a handful of counts. The chain combines TRBV7-2 with TRBJ1-5; perhaps TRBD1 as D (6 bases). The CDR3 contains 15 residues. V lost 7 bases and J lost 3, with 16 bases in between. The germline CDR1 and CDR2 sequences are SGHTA and FQGNSA. The DNA of the CDR3 is TGTGCCAGCAAGCTACAGGGAGGTGCCAATCAGCCCCAGCATTTT. Amino acids: CASKLQGGANQPQHF.

This clonotype was seen repeatedly, ten times or more. The chain links TRBV2 to TRBJ2-7; D gene uncertain. The CDR3 loop spans 10 amino acids. Per germline, CDR1 SNHLY and CDR2 FYNNEI. Trimming removed 6 bases from V and 4 bases from J, with 4 bases in between. The CDR3 is CASSSYEQYF. In DNA, the CDR3 is TGTGCCAGCAGCTCTTACGAGCAGTACTTC.

This clonotype has at least ten counts. The J gene is TRBJ2-5, the V gene TRBV15; the match to TRBD1 covers 7 bases. Germline trimming cut 2 bases from V and 2 bases from J; bases unmatched to any gene: 8. CDR1 LNHNV and CDR2 YYDKDF come from the germline V gene (reference sequence). The CDR3 is 16 residues long. The CDR3 loop is CATSRPQGPQQETQYF. The CDR3, as DNA: TGTGCCACCAGCAGACCACAGGGGCCCCAACAAGAGACCCAGTACTTC.

This clonotype appeared many times. The chain carries TRBV25-1 and TRBJ1-2, with D unresolved. Deletions cut 1 base from V and 8 bases from J, with 17 bases between. This CDR3 has 15 amino acids. CDR1 is MGHDK and CDR2 is SYGVNS in the germline V gene. The CDR3 spells CASSESVRPAGGYTF. CDR3 bases: TGTGCCAGCAGTGAATCGGTTCGGCCGGCCGGGGGCTACACCTTC.

There are many counts of this clonotype. The chain uses TRBV4-1 and TRBJ1-5; a possible D gene is TRBD1 (5 bases). V was cut by 8 bases and J by 0 bases, with 8 bases left in between. Germline CDR1 MGHRA, CDR2 YSYEKL. The CDR3 contains 13 residues. Here the CDR3 DNA reads TGCGCCAGCGCACAGGCTAGCAATCAGCCCCAGCATTTT. As protein: CASAQASNQPQHF.